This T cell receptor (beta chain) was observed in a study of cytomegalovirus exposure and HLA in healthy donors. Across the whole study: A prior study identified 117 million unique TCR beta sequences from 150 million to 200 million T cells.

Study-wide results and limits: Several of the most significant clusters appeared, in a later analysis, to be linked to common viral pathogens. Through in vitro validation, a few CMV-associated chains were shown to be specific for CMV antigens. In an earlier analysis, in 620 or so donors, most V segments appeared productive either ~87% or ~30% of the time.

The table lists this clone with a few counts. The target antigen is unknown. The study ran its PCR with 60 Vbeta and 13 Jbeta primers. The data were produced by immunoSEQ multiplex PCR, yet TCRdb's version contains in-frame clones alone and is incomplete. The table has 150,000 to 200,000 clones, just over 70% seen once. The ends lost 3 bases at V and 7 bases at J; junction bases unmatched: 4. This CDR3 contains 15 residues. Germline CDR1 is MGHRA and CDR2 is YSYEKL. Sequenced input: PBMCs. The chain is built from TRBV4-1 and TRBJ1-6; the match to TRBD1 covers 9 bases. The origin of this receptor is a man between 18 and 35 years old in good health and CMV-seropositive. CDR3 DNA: TGCGCCAGCAGCCAGGGGACAGGGTGGAATTCACCCCTCCACTTT. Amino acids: CASSQGTGWNSPLHF.